These 26 T cell receptor beta chains were sequenced from one sample in a study of neurological immune-mediated disorders. TCRdb called the 5' RACE reads again in MiXCR, with one record for every CDR3 protein. The sample shows over 45,000 distinct CDR3 sequences, around 25% of them seen only once. The sequenced sample was PBMCs. The receptors shown here come from a woman in her seventies in good health.

This clonotype was observed at least ten times. The chain uses TRBV29-1 and TRBJ2-1, with 13 bases that match TRBD2. The germline V gene encodes CDR1 SQVTM and CDR2 ANQGSEA. The CDR3 is 15 residues long. V was clipped by 8 bases and J by 3 bases; unmatched bases: 7. CDR3 sequence: CSTTGLAGVYNEQFF. CDR3 DNA: TGCAGCACAACCGGACTAGCGGGAGTCTACAATGAGCAGTTCTTC.

This clonotype was counted many times. The chain joins TRBV27 to TRBJ1-1; no reliable D call. This CDR3 is built from 14 residues. The V end lost 4 bases, the J end lost 0 bases, and 9 bases lay between the germline ends. Germline loops: CDR1 MNHEY, CDR2 SMNVEV (reference sequence). DNA for the CDR3: TGTGCCAGCAGTTCCTTGCCCATGAACACTGAAGCTTTCTTT. Translating gives CASSSLPMNTEAFF.

The rearrangement joins TRBV5-5 to TRBJ1-3, with D tentatively TRBD1 (6 bases). The CDR3 has 15 amino acids. CDR1 is SGHKS, CDR2 YYEKEE, per germline (reference sequence). V shed 6 bases and J shed 4 bases, with 17 bases lying between them. In DNA form, the CDR3 reads TGTGCCAGCATCTACGGGGCAGGGGAAGGAAACACCATATATTTT. As protein: CASIYGAGEGNTIYF.

This clonotype occurred many times. V gene TRBV7-2 combines with J gene TRBJ2-7; D gene ambiguous. The CDR3 runs 11 residues. Trimming stripped 4 bases from V and 3 bases from J, with 4 bases between. Germline V gene lookup returns CDR1 SGHTA and CDR2 FQGNSA. For the CDR3, the DNA is TGTGCCAGCAGCTCTTACTACGAGCAGTACTTC. Encoded protein: CASSSYYEQYF.

The chain carries TRBV18 and TRBJ2-5; weak D call: TRBD2 (5 bases). The length of the CDR3 is 12 residues. V was shortened by 6 bases and J by 4 bases, with 9 bases between the two germline ends. Germline loops: CDR1 KGHSH, CDR2 LQKENI. As DNA, the CDR3 is TGTGCCAGCTCTGGACTGCCAGAGACCCAGTACTTC. This translates into CASSGLPETQYF.

A word on this clonotype: The junction does not match germline at one end; this may be a read error. CDR3 coding DNA: TGTGCCAGAAGTTCCCTCCGGGAGGGGTACGAGCAGTACTTC. It translates to CARSSLREGYEQYF. This chain connects TRBV12-3 or TRBV12-4 to TRBJ2-7; 8 bases align to TRBD2. There are 14 residues in the CDR3.

This clonotype was seen a handful of times. Possible read error: a much larger clone is one base away. This chain uses TRBV6-1 with TRBJ2-7; 11 bases are shared with TRBD2. Germline V lookup: CDR1 MNHNS, CDR2 SASEGT. CDR3 size: 15 residues. The CDR3 DNA sequence: TGTGCCAGCAGTGAATTAGCGGGAGGGCCCAACGATCAGTACTTC. Translation gives CASSELAGGPNDQYF.

This clonotype appeared many times. The chain uses TRBV20-1 and TRBJ1-1; D gene ambiguous. V was pared by 4 bases and J by 1 base, with 16 bases between. Per the germline V gene, CDR1 is DFQATT and CDR2 is SNEGSKA (reference sequence). This CDR3 comprises 15 residues. CDR3 in DNA: TGCAGTGCTAAAGACTCTGCCCGACCGAACACTGAAGCTTTCTTT. It is translated as CSAKDSARPNTEAFF.

This chain links TRBV29-1 with TRBJ2-2; no definite D call. V gave up 4 bases and J gave up 4 bases, with 16 bases separating them. Looked up from germline, CDR1 is SQVTM and CDR2 is ANQGSEA. CDR3 length equals 15 residues. Written as DNA, the CDR3 is TGCAGCGTTGGCCTGGGCAGACTCGGCACCGGGGAGCTGTTTTTT. Residues: CSVGLGRLGTGELFF.

This clonotype was seen many times. The junction does not match germline at one end; this may be a read error. The V gene is TRBV20-1, the J gene TRBJ2-7, with no clear D. CDR1 and CDR2 from the germline V gene are DFQATT and SNEGSKA (reference sequence). There are 13 residues in the CDR3. The CDR3: CSVTPDSSHEQYF. The CDR3 region has the DNA TGCAGTGTTACACCTGACTCCTCCCACGAGCAGTACTTC.

At least ten counts were recorded for this clonotype. V is TRBV11-2 and J is TRBJ1-4; 11 positions agree with TRBD1. This CDR3 is 15 amino acids long. Trimming took 3 bases from V and 6 from J; bases not matched to a gene: 3. Germline assignment: CDR1 SGHAT and CDR2 FQNNGV. The CDR3 region has the DNA TGTGCCAGCAGCTTCCGGGACAGGGGGGATGAAAAACTGTTTTTT. Protein product: CASSFRDRGDEKLFF. Based on the CDR3 plus reference TRBV11-2 and TRBJ1-4, the full variable domain is EAGVAQSPRYKIIEKRQSVAFWCNPISGHATLYWYQQILGQGPKLLIQFQNNGVVDDSQLPKDRFSAERLKGVDSTLKIQPAKLEDSAVYLCASSFRDRGDEKLFFGSGTQLSVL.

This clonotype was seen repeatedly, ten times or more. The chain has TRBV25-1 and TRBJ2-5; no reliable D call. The CDR3 length is 17 residues. The V gene's germline CDR1 is MGHDK and CDR2 SYGVNS. Trimming removed 0 bases at V and 0 bases at J, with 14 bases between. The CDR3 bases are TGTGCCAGCAGTGAATACGGAATAGCTCTGTACCAAGAGACCCAGTACTTC. Protein product: CASSEYGIALYQETQYF.

This clonotype was counted between two and nine times. The chain recombines TRBV5-5 with TRBJ2-3, with D possibly TRBD1 on 6 matching bases. The ends were cut back, 4 bases at V and 4 bases at J, with 16 bases in the middle. Germline CDR1 and CDR2: SGHKS and YYEKEE (reference sequence). CDR3 length: 15 residues. CDR3 region: CASSPNLQGADTQYF. The CDR3 DNA reads as TGTGCCAGCAGCCCGAATTTACAGGGCGCAGATACGCAGTATTTT. The full variable domain, in which reference TRBV5-5 and TRBJ2-3 provide the parts outside the CDR3, is DAGVTQSPTHLIKTRGQQVTLRCSPISGHKSVSWYQQVLGQGPQFIFQYYEKEERGRGNFPDRFSARQFPNYSSELNVNALLLGDSALYLCASSPNLQGADTQYFGPGTRLTVL.

This clonotype was seen repeatedly, ten times or more. The chain joins TRBV11-2 to TRBJ2-7; D may be TRBD1 (6 bases). Trimming left V 5 bases short and J 0 bases short, with 11 bases between. CDR3 length equals 14 residues. The V gene's germline CDR1 is SGHAT and CDR2 FQNNGV. CDR3 residues: CASSRDTTSYEQYF. CDR3 sequence (DNA): TGTGCCAGCAGCCGGGACACAACCTCCTACGAGCAGTACTTC.

The V and J genes are TRBV27 and TRBJ2-2, with D unclear. V lost 6 bases and J lost 5, with 19 bases in between. The CDR3 contains 16 residues. Germline lookup yields CDR1 MNHEY and CDR2 SMNVEV (reference sequence). The CDR3 DNA reads as TGTGCCAGCAGGAGGTTTGGGGATGGCCGGACCGGGGAGCTGTTTTTT. Protein sequence: CASRRFGDGRTGELFF.

This clonotype was counted at least ten times. The chain has TRBV6-1 and TRBJ1-6; D unclear. Germline V lookup: CDR1 MNHNS, CDR2 SASEGT. Trimming left V 1 base short and J 2 bases short, with 9 bases between. The CDR3 runs to 16 residues. CDR3 sequence: CASSEGSVAYNSPLHF. The CDR3 DNA reads TGTGCCAGCAGTGAAGGTAGCGTCGCCTATAATTCACCCCTCCACTTT.

In its sample, this clonotype was seen many times. The chain is built from TRBV5-1 and TRBJ2-7; no firm D call. Germline CDR1 reads SGHRS; CDR2 reads YFSETQ. The CDR3 is made up of 14 amino acids. V lost 4 bases, J lost 6 bases, and 17 bases lay in between. The CDR3 region has the DNA TGCGCCAGCAGCCCCGGTGAAGGCTCGGTCGAGCAGTACTTC. Translation: CASSPGEGSVEQYF. Together with reference TRBV5-1 and TRBJ2-7, the CDR3 gives the full variable domain: KAGVTQTPRYLIKTRGQQVTLSCSPISGHRSVSWYQQTPGQGLQFLFEYFSETQRNKGNFPGRFSGRQFSNSRSEMNVSTLELGDSALYLCASSPGEGSVEQYFGPGTRLTVT.

V and J are TRBV20-1 and TRBJ1-5; TRBD1 matches 8 bases. The CDR3 contains 15 residues. J gave up 6 bases and V 6 bases, and 13 bases lay outside the gene matches. Germline CDR1 reads DFQATT; CDR2 reads SNEGSKA (reference sequence). CDR3 in amino acids: CSARKTGGIGQPQHF. The CDR3 DNA reads as TGCAGTGCGAGGAAAACAGGGGGTATTGGTCAGCCCCAGCATTTT.

The chain couples TRBV27 to TRBJ2-1; 9 bases map to TRBD2. CDR1 and CDR2 from the germline V gene are MNHEY and SMNVEV (reference sequence). This CDR3 is 14 amino acids long. V shed 7 bases and J 3 bases; nucleotides not matched to a gene: 4. This CDR3 is CASTQLAGYNEQFF. The CDR3 DNA reads TGTGCCAGCACCCAACTAGCGGGCTACAATGAGCAGTTCTTC.

This clonotype was detected ten times or more. The CDR3 DNA follows: TGCAGTGCCGGGACAGGGGACTCACCCCTCCACTTT. This sequence encodes CSAGTGDSPLHF. The genes are TRBV20-1 and TRBJ1-6; the match to TRBD1 covers 10 bases. Losses at the gene ends were 6 bases for V and 10 bases for J; bases not matched to a gene: 3. Germline V CDR1 and CDR2: DFQATT, SNEGSKA (reference sequence). This CDR3 is built from 12 residues.

This clonotype was counted ten times or more. The J gene is TRBJ2-3, the V gene TRBV28; the D gene is possibly TRBD2 (6 bases). This CDR3 spans 14 amino acids. The germline CDR1 and CDR2 sequences are MDHEN and SYDVKM. V was trimmed by 8 bases and J by 3 bases, leaving 15 bases between them. CDR3: CASLNSRGTDTQYF. CDR3 DNA: TGTGCCAGCCTCAACTCCCGGGGGACAGATACGCAGTATTTT.

At least ten counts were recorded for this clonotype. The chain carries TRBV5-1 and TRBJ2-5; D is tentatively TRBD1 or TRBD2 (5 bases each). CDR3 length: 15 residues. Germline V gene data show CDR1 as SGHRS and CDR2 as YFSETQ. The V and J ends lost 2 bases and 2 bases respectively, with 13 bases between them. DNA for the CDR3: TGCGCCAGCAGCTTAGCTAGGGGACCGCAAGAGACCCAGTACTTC. Residues: CASSLARGPQETQYF. The full variable domain, completed using reference TRBV5-1 and TRBJ2-5, is KAGVTQTPRYLIKTRGQQVTLSCSPISGHRSVSWYQQTPGQGLQFLFEYFSETQRNKGNFPGRFSGRQFSNSRSEMNVSTLELGDSALYLCASSLARGPQETQYFGPGTRLLVL.

The J gene is TRBJ1-3, the V gene TRBV6-1; D not resolved. The CDR3 is 16 residues long. Trimming removed 4 bases from V and 0 bases from J, with 13 bases in between. The germline V gene encodes CDR1 MNHNS and CDR2 SASEGT. CDR3 loop: CASSVRALSSGNTIYF. CDR3 nucleotides: TGTGCCAGCAGTGTCCGGGCCTTAAGCTCTGGAAACACCATATATTTT.

This clonotype was picked up many times. The V gene is TRBV7-6, the J gene TRBJ2-1; TRBD2 matches 10 bases. This CDR3 has 16 residues. V lost 5 bases to trimming and J lost 3 bases; unmatched junction nucleotides: 7. The V gene's germline CDR1 is SGHVS and CDR2 FNYEAQ. CDR3 in DNA: TGTGCCAGCAGCATCGCAGCGGGAGGGCTCTACAATGAGCAGTTCTTC. As protein: CASSIAAGGLYNEQFF. The variable domain in full, completed from reference TRBV7-6 and TRBJ2-1, reads GAGVSQSPRYKVTKRGQDVALRCDPISGHVSLYWYRQALGQGPEFLTYFNYEAQQDKSGLPNDRFSAERPEGSISTLTIQRTEQRDSAMYRCASSIAAGGLYNEQFFGPGTRLTVL.

The chain recombines TRBV7-2 with TRBJ2-5; TRBD2 aligns across 10 bases. Germline V lookup: CDR1 SGHTA, CDR2 FQGNSA. After removal of 8 bases from V and 6 bases from J, the junction contained 18 bases not matched to a gene. The CDR3 covers 17 residues. CDR3 DNA sequence: TGTGCCAGCTCCCCGCGGGGCACTAGCGGGGTCAGAAAGACCCAGTACTTC. Residues: CASSPRGTSGVRKTQYF.

This clonotype showed up many times. The V gene is TRBV9, the J gene TRBJ2-2, with 9 bases aligning to TRBD2. Germline V gene sequence: CDR1 SGDLS, CDR2 YYNGEE. The CDR3 runs 16 residues. Germline trimming cut 0 bases from V and 5 bases from J; bases unmatched to any gene: 5. CDR3 amino acids: CASSVVSTSGTGELFF. The CDR3 nucleotides read TGTGCCAGCAGCGTAGTGAGTACTAGCGGGACCGGGGAGCTGTTTTTT.